The sequence of this TCR beta chain was determined in a study of relationships among human T cell subsets (dated 2010 in TCRdb). For the wider study: Eight distinct blood T cell populations were sequenced: pan T, CD8 cytotoxic, regulatory, Th1, Th2, naive plus transitional, activated and memory cells. The full study reports these points: Over 50% of CD8+ cytotoxic sequences were found to belong to clones with over 100 reads, whereas few such clones were observed in the regulatory and Th2 subsets. The seven subsets showed no statistically significant differences in V, D and J usage, CDR3 length, or N-nucleotide additions. T cell counts went unrecorded for a couple of pan T samples, which were processed alongside pan B cells. A CD4+CD8+ double-positive population could not be excluded by the bead-based sorting. The considerable overlap in CDR3s among Th1, Th2 and regulatory T cells was taken as suggesting that cell fate choices are stochastic.

This clonotype has more than one count but fewer than ten. The antigen it binds to is not known. No much larger clonotype is one base removed from it; base qualities were not supplied. The library was built by means of multiplex PCR. Sequenced using a 454 GS FLX. TCR alpha and beta CDR3 regions were amplified from mRNA by semiquantitative ARM-PCR. In ARM-PCR, tagged nested gene-specific primers were used first, and communal superprimers then performed exponential amplification. Nested primers were removed by exonuclease before the second amplification round on first-round PCR products. The amplicons were sequenced on the 454 platform, a system that can rapidly sequence millions of DNA fragments without cloning bias. A read mappable to both V and J germline segments was defined as an effective read. As for the original processing: IRmap was used to assign reads to germline V, D and J segments, relying on pyromap, a Smith-Waterman modification adapted to 454 sequencing errors. To filter D-beta assignments, cutoffs were set at the 99th percentile of the alignment scores obtained from simulated random sequences. CDR3 was defined as the amino acids between the conserved V-segment Y[YFLI]C motif and the J-segment [FW]GXGT motif. A compound Poisson process model, previously applied to large-scale EST data, was used to estimate repertoire diversity. A procedure for detecting cross-contamination was used to argue that the shared CDR3s did not come from sample contamination. TCRdb trimmed public reads at Q25 via fastp, called clones via MiXCR and kept in-frame beta chains. Every distinct CDR3 protein forms one entry, paired with its most common genes and DNA. These V and J calls derive from TCRdb rather than the authors' analysis. Present in this sample are over 13,000 distinct CDR3 sequences, about 56% of which were seen just once. The top ten clones comprise 30% to 35% of the sample.

Relative to germline, V is 1 base shorter and J is 5 bases shorter, with 17 bases between their ends. Counted from cysteine to phenylalanine, this CDR3 has 16 amino acids. Only the CDR3 DNA stays, 48 bases, in frame from base 1. According to the germline V gene, CDR1 reads MNHNS and CDR2 reads SASEGT. T cell subsets were isolated with Miltenyi superparamagnetic beads coated with subset-specific monoclonal antibodies. Every T cell population came from peripheral blood. Mononuclear cells were obtained from whole blood by Ficoll separation, and monocytes were then depleted with anti-CD14 microbeads. The isolated cell populations were resuspended in RNAprotect reagent immediately. In general terms, the pan T sample was made up of CD3+ T cells.

This chain is built from TRBV6-1 and TRBJ1-1; a tentative D call is TRBD1 (5 bases match). The receptor was derived from a man aged 35 to 55 in good health. The specimen sequenced was total T cells sorted from blood. The cell subset or site label of this sample denotes: CD3+ T cells in general. Read as DNA, the sequence is TGTGCCAGCAGTGAAGAGGCGGGGGGGAGTAGAACTGAAGCTTTCTTT. The encoded protein is CASSEEAGGSRTEAFF.